Shown below are 4 T cell receptor beta chains from a single sample sequenced in a study of T cells after yellow fever vaccination. In TCRdb, the 5' RACE reads were re-called with MiXCR into one record per CDR3 protein. The data contain 300,000 to 400,000 distinct CDR3 sequences, 3% to 4.5% of them seen just once; the ten biggest clones take up 24%. The material was PBMCs, obtained 5 days after the yellow fever booster vaccination. The receptors were gathered from a man between 18 and 35 years old who received the YFV17D yellow fever vaccine.

This clonotype has more than one count but fewer than ten. The chain uses TRBV5-4 and TRBJ1-2; D remains ambiguous. CDR1 SGHNT and CDR2 YYREEE come from the germline V gene (reference sequence). The ends were cut back, 3 bases at V and 0 bases at J, with 9 bases in the middle. The CDR3 loop spans 14 amino acids. CDR3 sequence (DNA): TGTGCCAGCAGCTCTCGTACCCCTAACTATGGCTACACCTTC. Its protein product is CASSSRTPNYGYTF.

This clonotype was observed a few times. The rearrangement joins TRBV30 to TRBJ2-3; tentative D call: TRBD1 (6 bases). V lost 3 bases and J lost 3, with 16 bases in between. Germline V gives CDR1 GTSNPN, CDR2 SVGIG (reference sequence). The CDR3 is 15 residues long. The CDR3 DNA sequence: TGTGCCTGGAGCGCCAGGGGAGTTTTGACAGATACGCAGTATTTT. Translation: CAWSARGVLTDTQYF. The entire variable domain, with the rest obtained from reference TRBV30 and TRBJ2-3, is as follows: SQTIHQWPATLVQPVGSPLSLECTVEGTSNPNLYWYRQAAGRGLQLLFYSVGIGQISSEVPQNLSASRPQDRQFILSSKKLLLSDSGFYLCAWSARGVLTDTQYFGPGTRLTVL.

The rearrangement joins TRBV5-1 to TRBJ1-4, with 11 nucleotides matching TRBD1. The trim removed 3 bases at V and 8 bases at J, leaving 12 bases unmatched. The CDR3 runs 17 residues. Germline CDR1 and CDR2: SGHRS and YFSETQ. The CDR3 coding sequence is TGCGCCAGCAGCTGGGTCCCGGGACAGGGGGTTGAAGAAAAACTGTTTTTT. Translated, it gives CASSWVPGQGVEEKLFF.

The table lists this clonotype with many counts. V gene TRBV6-1 combines with J gene TRBJ1-5; TRBD1 matches 8 bases. The CDR3 consists of 16 residues. V trimming: 3 bases; J trimming: 3 bases; junction bases outside the gene matches: 7. CDR1 is MNHNS and CDR2 is SASEGT in the germline V gene. The CDR3 sequence: CASSDPGQGANQPQHF. CDR3 in DNA: TGTGCCAGCAGTGACCCCGGGCAGGGGGCCAATCAGCCCCAGCATTTT.